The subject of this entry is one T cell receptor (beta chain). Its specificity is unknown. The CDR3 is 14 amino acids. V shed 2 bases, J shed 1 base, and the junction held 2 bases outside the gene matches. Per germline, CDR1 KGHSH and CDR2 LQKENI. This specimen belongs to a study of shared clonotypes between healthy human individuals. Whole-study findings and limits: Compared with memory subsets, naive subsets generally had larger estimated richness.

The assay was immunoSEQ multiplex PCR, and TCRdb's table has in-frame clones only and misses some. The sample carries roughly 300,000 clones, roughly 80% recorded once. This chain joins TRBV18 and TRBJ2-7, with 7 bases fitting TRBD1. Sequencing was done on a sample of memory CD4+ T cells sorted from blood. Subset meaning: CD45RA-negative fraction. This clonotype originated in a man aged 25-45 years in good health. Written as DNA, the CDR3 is TGTGCCAGCTCACCAAAGGGACAGTCCTACGAGCAGTACTTC. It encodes CASSPKGQSYEQYF.